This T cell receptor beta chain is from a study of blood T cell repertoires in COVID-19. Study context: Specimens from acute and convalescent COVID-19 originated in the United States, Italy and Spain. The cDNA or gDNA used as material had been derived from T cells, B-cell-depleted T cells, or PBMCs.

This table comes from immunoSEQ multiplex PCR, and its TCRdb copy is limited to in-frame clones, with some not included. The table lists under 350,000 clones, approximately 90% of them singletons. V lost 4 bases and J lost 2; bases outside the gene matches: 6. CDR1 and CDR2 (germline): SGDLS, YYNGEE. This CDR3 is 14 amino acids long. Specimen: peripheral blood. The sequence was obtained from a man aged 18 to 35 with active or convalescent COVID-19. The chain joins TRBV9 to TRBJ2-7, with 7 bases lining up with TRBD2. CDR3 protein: CASSPLRGAYEQYF. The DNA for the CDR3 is TGTGCCAGCAGCCCCCTTCGGGGGGCCTACGAGCAGTACTTC. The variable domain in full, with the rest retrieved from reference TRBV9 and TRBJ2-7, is DSGVTQTPKHLITATGQRVTLRCSPRSGDLSVYWYQQSLDQGLQFLIQYYNGEERAKGNILERFSAQQFPDLHSELNLSSLELGDSALYFCASSPLRGAYEQYFGPGTRLTVT.